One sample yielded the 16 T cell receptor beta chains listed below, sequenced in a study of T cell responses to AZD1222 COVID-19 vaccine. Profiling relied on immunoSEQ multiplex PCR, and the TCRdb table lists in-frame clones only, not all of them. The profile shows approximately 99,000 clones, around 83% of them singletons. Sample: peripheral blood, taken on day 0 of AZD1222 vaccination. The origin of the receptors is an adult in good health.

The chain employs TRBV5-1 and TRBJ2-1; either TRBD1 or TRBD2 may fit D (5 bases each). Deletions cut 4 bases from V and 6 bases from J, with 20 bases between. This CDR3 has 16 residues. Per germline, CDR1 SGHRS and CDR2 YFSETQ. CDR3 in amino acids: CASSPPPGTERNEQFF. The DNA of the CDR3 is TGCGCCAGCAGCCCCCCCCCGGGGACCGAACGCAATGAGCAGTTCTTC.

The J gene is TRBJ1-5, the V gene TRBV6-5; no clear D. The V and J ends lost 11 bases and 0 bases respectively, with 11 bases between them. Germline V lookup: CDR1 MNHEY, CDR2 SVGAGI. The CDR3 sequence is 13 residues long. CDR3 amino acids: CAAAGDSNQPQHF. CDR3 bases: TGTGCCGCTGCGGGTGATAGCAATCAGCCCCAGCATTTT.

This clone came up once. The DNA for the CDR3 is TGTGCCAGCAGCTTAAGCCTAGCGACTACAGATACGCAGTATTTT. This translates into CASSLSLATTDTQYF. The chain links TRBV7-9 to TRBJ2-3; possible D gene TRBD2, 6 bases. The ends were cut back, 2 bases at V and 3 bases at J, with 12 bases in the middle. Germline V gene lookup returns CDR1 SEHNR and CDR2 FQNEAQ (reference sequence). This CDR3 is 15 amino acids long.

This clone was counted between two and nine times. This chain's CDR3 is CASSFRGENTEAFF. For the CDR3, the DNA is TGTGCCAGCAGCTTCAGGGGCGAGAACACTGAAGCTTTCTTT. The V call is TRBV7-9, the J call TRBJ1-1, with D maybe TRBD1 (6 bases). The V gene's germline CDR1 is SEHNR and CDR2 FQNEAQ (reference sequence). V lost 3 bases and J lost 1, with 9 bases in between. CDR3 length: 14 residues. Variable domain in full (rest from reference TRBV7-9 and TRBJ1-1): DTGVSQNPRHKITKRGQNVTFRCDPISEHNRLYWYRQTLGQGPEFLTYFQNEAQLEKSRLLSDRFSAERPKGSFSTLEIQRTEQGDSAMYLCASSFRGENTEAFFGQGTRLTVV.

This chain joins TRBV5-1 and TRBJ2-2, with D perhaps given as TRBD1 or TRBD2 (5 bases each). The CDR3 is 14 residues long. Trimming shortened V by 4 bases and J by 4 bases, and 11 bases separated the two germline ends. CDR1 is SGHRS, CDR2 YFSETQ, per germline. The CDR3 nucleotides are TGCGCCAGCAGCCCTGAGGGGTCCACCGGGGAGCTGTTTTTT. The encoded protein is CASSPEGSTGELFF.

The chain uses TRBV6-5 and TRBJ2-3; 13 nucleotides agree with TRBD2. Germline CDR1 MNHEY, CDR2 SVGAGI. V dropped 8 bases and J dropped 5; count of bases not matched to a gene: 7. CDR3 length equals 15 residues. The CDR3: CASATSGGAGDTQYF. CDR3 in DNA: TGTGCCAGCGCCACTAGCGGGGGGGCCGGAGATACGCAGTATTTT.

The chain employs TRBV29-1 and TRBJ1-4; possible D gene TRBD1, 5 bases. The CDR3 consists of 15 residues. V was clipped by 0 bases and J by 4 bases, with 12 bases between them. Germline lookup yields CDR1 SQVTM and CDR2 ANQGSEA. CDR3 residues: CSVEDRGAGNEKLFF. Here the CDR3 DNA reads TGCAGCGTTGAAGATCGTGGGGCAGGTAATGAAAAACTGTTTTTT.

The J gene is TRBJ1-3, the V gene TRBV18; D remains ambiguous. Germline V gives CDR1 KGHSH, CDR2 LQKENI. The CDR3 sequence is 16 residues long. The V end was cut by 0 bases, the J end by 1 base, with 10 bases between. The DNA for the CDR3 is TGTGCCAGCTCACCACCGGCAGGTTTTTCTGGAAACACCATATATTTT. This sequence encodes CASSPPAGFSGNTIYF.

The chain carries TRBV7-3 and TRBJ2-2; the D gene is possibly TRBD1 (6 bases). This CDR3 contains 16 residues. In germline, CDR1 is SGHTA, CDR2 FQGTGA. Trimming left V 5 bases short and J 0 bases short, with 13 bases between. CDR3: CASSDNRAPNTGELFF. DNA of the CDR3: TGTGCCAGCAGCGATAACAGGGCACCGAACACCGGGGAGCTGTTTTTT.

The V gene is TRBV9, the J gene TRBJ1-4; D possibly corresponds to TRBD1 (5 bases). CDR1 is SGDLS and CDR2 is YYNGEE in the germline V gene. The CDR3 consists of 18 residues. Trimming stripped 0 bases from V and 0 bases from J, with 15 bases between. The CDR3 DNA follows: TGTGCCAGCAGCGTAGGAGGAGGGGCCCGAGCAACTAATGAAAAACTGTTTTTT. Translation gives CASSVGGGARATNEKLFF.

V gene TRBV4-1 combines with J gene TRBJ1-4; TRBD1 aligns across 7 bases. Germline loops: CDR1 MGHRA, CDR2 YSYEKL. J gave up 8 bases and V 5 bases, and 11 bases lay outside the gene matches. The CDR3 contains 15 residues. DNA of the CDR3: TGCGCCAGCAGCTCCCGGACAGGCGCAAGCGAAAAACTGTTTTTT. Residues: CASSSRTGASEKLFF.

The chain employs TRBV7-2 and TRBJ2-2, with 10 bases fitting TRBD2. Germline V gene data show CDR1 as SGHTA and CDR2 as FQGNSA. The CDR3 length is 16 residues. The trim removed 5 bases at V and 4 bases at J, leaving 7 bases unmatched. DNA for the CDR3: TGTGCCAGCAGCCCACGAATAGCGGGAGGCACCGGGGAGCTGTTTTTT. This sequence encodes CASSPRIAGGTGELFF.

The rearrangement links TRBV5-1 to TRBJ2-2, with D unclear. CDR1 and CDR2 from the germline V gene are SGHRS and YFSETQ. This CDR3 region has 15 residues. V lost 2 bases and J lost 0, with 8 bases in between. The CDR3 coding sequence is TGCGCCAGCAGCTTAGACACAGCGAACACCGGGGAGCTGTTTTTT. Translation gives CASSLDTANTGELFF.

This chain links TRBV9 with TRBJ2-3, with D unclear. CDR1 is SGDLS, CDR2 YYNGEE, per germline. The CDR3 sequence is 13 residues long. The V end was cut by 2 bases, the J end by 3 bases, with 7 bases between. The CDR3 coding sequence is TGTGCCAGCAGCGTCTTAACAACAGATACGCAGTATTTT. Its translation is CASSVLTTDTQYF.

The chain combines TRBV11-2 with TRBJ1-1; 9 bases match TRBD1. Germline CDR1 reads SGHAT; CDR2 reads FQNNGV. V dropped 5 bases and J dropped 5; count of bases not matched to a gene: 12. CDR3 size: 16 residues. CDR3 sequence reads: CASSPRPGTGLTEAFF. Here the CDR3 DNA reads TGTGCCAGCAGCCCCCGTCCCGGGACAGGGTTAACTGAAGCTTTCTTT.

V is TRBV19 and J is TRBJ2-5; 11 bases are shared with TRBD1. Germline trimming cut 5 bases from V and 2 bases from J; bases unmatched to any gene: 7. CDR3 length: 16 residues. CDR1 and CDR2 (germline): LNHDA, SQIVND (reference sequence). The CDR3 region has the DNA TGTGCCAGTAGTGTTCCGGGACAGGGGGATCAAGAGACCCAGTACTTC. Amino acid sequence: CASSVPGQGDQETQYF.